Listed below are T cell receptor beta chains from one sample, sequenced in a study of response to subunit inactivated influenza vaccine. TCRdb recomputed calls from the RT-PCR reads with MiXCR, one row per CDR3 protein. The repertoire holds 500,000 to 750,000 distinct CDR3 sequences, 12% to 15% seen once, with around 10% in the top ten. This sample comprised PBMCs from blood, obtained 12 days after vaccination. These receptors all stem from a man over 45 who received an inactivated influenza vaccine. The CDR3 runs from the conserved cysteine through the conserved F or W. Fields, in order: D gene, V gene, clone size, J gene, CDR3 DNA, CDR3 protein. The D gene is left open where the match is weak. A row's size may be missing; if present it is once, few, many or a size class.

>-|TRBV12-3/TRBV12-4|-|TRBJ2-1
TGTGCCAGCAGTTTCTCAGGGTTCGGGTACAATGAGCAGTTCTTC
CASSFSGFGYNEQFF
>TRBD2|TRBV7-3|-|TRBJ2-3
TGTGCCAGCAGCACTAGGGGGACTAGCGGGACTAGCACAGATACGCAGTATTTT
CASSTRGTSGTSTDTQYF
>-|TRBV6-5|few|TRBJ1-6
TGTGCCAGCAGTTACCTCGGGCGTTCACCCCTCCACTTT
CASSYLGRSPLHF
>TRBD1|TRBV9|few|TRBJ2-1
TGTGCCAGCAGCCCTATCCTCAAGTGGGTCGGGACAGGGACCAATGAGCAGTTCTTC
CASSPILKWVGTGTNEQFF
>-|TRBV27|-|TRBJ2-5
TGTGCCAGCAGTTCCTGGCCCAAAGAGACCCAGTACTTC
CASSSWPKETQYF
>TRBD2|TRBV4-3|many|TRBJ2-3
TGCGCCAGCAGCCAAGAGGGGAGCACTAGCGCGCAAGATACGCAGTATTTT
CASSQEGSTSAQDTQYF
>TRBD2|TRBV12-3/TRBV12-4|-|TRBJ2-7
TGTGCCAGCAGTTTATTGGGGCGGGGGGGATCATACGAGCAGTACTTC
CASSLLGRGGSYEQYF
>-|TRBV7-9|-|TRBJ2-7
TGTGCCAGCAGCTTACGCGAAAGCTCCTACGAGCAGTACTTC
CASSLRESSYEQYF
>TRBD2|TRBV6-2/TRBV6-3|-|TRBJ2-1
TGTGCCAGCAGTTATAAAGCGGGGTCGGGTGAGCAGTTCTTC
CASSYKAGSGEQFF
>-|TRBV6-2/TRBV6-3|few|TRBJ2-2
TGTGCCGGGAACAGGGAAGCGACCGGGGAGCTGTTTTTT
CAGNREATGELFF
>-|TRBV12-3/TRBV12-4|-|TRBJ2-6
TGTGCCAGCGCGACTTCCTCTGGGGCCAACGTCCTGACTTTC
CASATSSGANVLTF
>-|TRBV5-1|few|TRBJ2-3
TGCGCCAGCAGCTTGCAAAGGGTTAGCACAGATACGCAGTATTTT
CASSLQRVSTDTQYF
>TRBD2|TRBV12-3/TRBV12-4|-|TRBJ2-5
TGTGCCAGCACCTGGGGGCGGGGGGTCCAAGAGACCCAGTACTTC
CASTWGRGVQETQYF
>-|TRBV20-1|few|TRBJ1-2
TGCAGTGCTAGACCTCGGGGAGTGGTGGGGGGCTACACCTTC
CSARPRGVVGGYTF
>TRBD1|TRBV5-8|-|TRBJ1-5
TGTGCCAGCAGCTCGGTGGACAGGGACCAGCCCCAGCATTTT
CASSSVDRDQPQHF
>-|TRBV29-1|many|TRBJ2-7
TGCAGCGCCGCGGAGGGTAGAAACTACGAGCAGTACTTC
CSAAEGRNYEQYF
>-|TRBV2|few|TRBJ2-7
TGTGCCAGCAGTGTGGCCGAGCAGTACTTC
CASSVAEQYF
>-|TRBV7-8|many|TRBJ2-3
TGTGCCAGCAGCCCCGGGATCACAGATACGCAGTATTTT
CASSPGITDTQYF
>-|TRBV5-1|many|TRBJ2-3
TGCGCCAGCAGTCGGACCCGGCCTAGCACAGATACGCAGTATTTT
CASSRTRPSTDTQYF
>TRBD2|TRBV3-1|-|TRBJ2-3
TGTGCCAGCAGCCGACCGGGACTAGCGGGGGGAATAAGCACAGATACGCAGTATTTT
CASSRPGLAGGISTDTQYF
>-|TRBV7-2|few|TRBJ2-2
TGTGCCAGCACCTCCTTGGTCAGGGGGGGTACCGGGGAGCTGTTTTTT
CASTSLVRGGTGELFF
>-|TRBV20-1|-|TRBJ1-5
TGCAGTGCTAAGGGGGGCGCGGGCAATCAGCCCCAGCATTTT
CSAKGGAGNQPQHF
>-|TRBV12-3/TRBV12-4|many|TRBJ2-7
TGTGCCAGCAGTTCGGGCTTCTACGAGCAGTACTTC
CASSSGFYEQYF
>TRBD2|TRBV9|few|TRBJ2-5
TGTGCCAGCAGCGTTAGCGGGAGACAGACCCAGTACTTC
CASSVSGRQTQYF
>TRBD2|TRBV20-1|few|TRBJ2-1
TGCAGTGCTAGAGGTACTAGCGGGAGGGCCGGGTCCTACAATGAGCAGTTCTTC
CSARGTSGRAGSYNEQFF
>-|TRBV29-1|few|TRBJ2-2
TGCAGCGTTTGTGAGAACACCGGGGAGCTGTTTTTT
CSVCENTGELFF
>-|TRBV4-3|few|TRBJ2-3
TGCGCCAGCAGCCAAGACCTGGACACAGATACGCAGTATTTT
CASSQDLDTDTQYF
>-|TRBV27|few|TRBJ1-1
TGTGCCAGCAGAACGGGATTCGAAGCTTTCTTT
CASRTGFEAFF
>TRBD1|TRBV12-3/TRBV12-4|-|TRBJ1-1
TGTGCCAGCAGTACAGGGGAGAACACTGAAGCTTTCTTT
CASSTGENTEAFF